The clone carrying this T cell receptor (beta chain) was seen a few times. Its target is not known. TCR alpha and TCR beta cDNA libraries carrying sample barcodes and UMIs were produced by 5'RACE using constant-segment primers. One entry per CDR3 protein results from TCRdb running MiXCR on the 5' RACE reads. The table includes approximately 65,000 distinct CDR3 sequences, over 15% detected once. From germline, CDR1 is SQVTM and CDR2 ANQGSEA. The length of the CDR3 is 16 residues. With 3 bases clipped from V and 5 bases from J, the junction kept 11 bases outside the gene matches. The data belong to a study of T-cell memory formation after mild COVID-19. Study-level points and caveats: Pre-infection memory held some responding clones, suggesting pre-existing cross-reactive T cells responded. Second-wave clones that peaked on day 37 lacked confirmed SARS-CoV-2 specificity.

Sequencing input: PBMCs or a T cell subset sorted from them (not recorded which). This TCR was recovered from an adult woman who had mild COVID-19 (a few samples of this study predate the infection). Cell type and time point are not known. The rearrangement joins TRBV29-1 to TRBJ2-1; 9 positions agree with TRBD2. CDR3 region: CSVEEWAGGPHNEQFF. The DNA for the CDR3 is TGCAGCGTTGAGGAGTGGGCGGGAGGGCCACACAATGAGCAGTTCTTC.